The source of this TCR beta chain is a study of cytomegalovirus exposure and HLA in healthy donors. Overall study: The use of the same platform for the 100 to 150 validation repertoires and the roughly 680 first-cohort repertoires was reported by a later analysis.

A remark on this clone: Its antigen is unknown.

The assay was immunoSEQ multiplex PCR, and TCRdb's table has in-frame clones only and misses some. The sample shows over 150,000 clones, approximately 81% of them seen only once. Study results and caveats: High specificity and sensitivity for cytomegalovirus status were reported for the classifier. The listing of roughly 160 TCR beta chains classed them as cytomegalovirus-associated.

CDR3 size: 15 residues. Germline V gene data show CDR1 as MNHEY and CDR2 as SMNVEV (reference sequence). With 5 bases clipped from V and 7 bases from J, the junction kept 5 bases outside the gene matches. The sample was PBMCs. This sequence originates from a young man in good health and CMV-seropositive. This chain connects TRBV27 to TRBJ1-6; 10 bases align to TRBD1. This CDR3 is CASSAGQGLNSPLHF. CDR3 bases: TGTGCCAGCAGTGCGGGACAGGGGCTAAATTCACCCCTCCACTTT.